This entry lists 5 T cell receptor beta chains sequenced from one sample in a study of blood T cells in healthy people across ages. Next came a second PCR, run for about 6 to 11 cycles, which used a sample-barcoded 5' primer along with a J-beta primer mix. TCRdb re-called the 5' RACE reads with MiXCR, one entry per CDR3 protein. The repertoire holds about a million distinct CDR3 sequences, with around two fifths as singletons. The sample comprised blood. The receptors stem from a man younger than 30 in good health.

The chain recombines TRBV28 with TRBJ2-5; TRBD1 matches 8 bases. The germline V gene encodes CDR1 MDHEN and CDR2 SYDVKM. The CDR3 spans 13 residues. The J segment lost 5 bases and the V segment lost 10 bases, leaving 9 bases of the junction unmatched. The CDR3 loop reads CATARGLRETQYF. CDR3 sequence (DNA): TGTGCCACCGCCAGGGGGCTCCGGGAGACCCAGTACTTC.

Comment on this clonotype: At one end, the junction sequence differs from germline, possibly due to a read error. CDR3 loop: CVSGWTGTPLGYTF. The CDR3 DNA reads TGTGTCAGCGGATGGACAGGGACCCCCCTTGGCTACACCTTC. The J gene is TRBJ1-2, the V gene TRBV27, with TRBD1 matching 8 bases. The CDR3 has 14 amino acids. Germline lookup yields CDR1 MNHEY and CDR2 SMNVEV (reference sequence).

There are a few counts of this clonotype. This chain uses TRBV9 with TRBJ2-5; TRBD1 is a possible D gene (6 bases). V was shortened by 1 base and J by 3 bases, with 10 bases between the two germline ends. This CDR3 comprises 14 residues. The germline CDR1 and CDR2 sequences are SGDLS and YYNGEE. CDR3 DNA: TGTGCCAGCAGCGTAATGGGACACGAAGAGACCCAGTACTTC. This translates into CASSVMGHEETQYF. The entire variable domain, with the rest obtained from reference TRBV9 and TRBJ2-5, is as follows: DSGVTQTPKHLITATGQRVTLRCSPRSGDLSVYWYQQSLDQGLQFLIQYYNGEERAKGNILERFSAQQFPDLHSELNLSSLELGDSALYFCASSVMGHEETQYFGPGTRLLVL.

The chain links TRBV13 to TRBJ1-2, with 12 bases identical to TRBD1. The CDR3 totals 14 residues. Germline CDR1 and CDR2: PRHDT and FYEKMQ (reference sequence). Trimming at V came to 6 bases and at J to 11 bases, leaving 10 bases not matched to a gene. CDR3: CASSRAGTGGSYTF. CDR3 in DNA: TGTGCCAGCAGTCGAGCCGGGACAGGGGGCTCTTACACCTTC. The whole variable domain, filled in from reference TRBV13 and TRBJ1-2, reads AAGVIQSPRHLIKEKRETATLKCYPIPRHDTVYWYQQGPGQDPQFLISFYEKMQSDKGSIPDRFSAQQFSDYHSELNMSSLELGDSALYFCASSRAGTGGSYTFGSGTRLTVV.

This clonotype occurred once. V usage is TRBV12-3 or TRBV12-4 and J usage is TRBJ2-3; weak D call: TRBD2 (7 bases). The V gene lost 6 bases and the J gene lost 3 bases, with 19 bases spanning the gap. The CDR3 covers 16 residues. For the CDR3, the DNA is TGTGCCAGCAGCCTCCTAGGGGGGGGCAAAACAGATACGCAGTATTTT. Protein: CASSLLGGGKTDTQYF.